This record looks at one T cell receptor beta chain sequence and its context. The antigen is not known. The entry originates in a study of T cell clones after liver transplantation. Study context: A pre-transplant mixed lymphocyte reaction with TCRbeta sequencing defined graft-donor-reactive clones followed in post-transplant blood. Three of eight recipients were HCV-positive; others had non-autoimmune, non-viral indications. Findings of the study overall: In 5 of 8 subjects, circulating graft-donor-reactive CD4 TCRbeta sequences fell significantly after transplant.

Per germline, CDR1 SEHNR and CDR2 FQNEAQ (reference sequence). The V end was cut by 0 bases, the J end by 5 bases, with 6 bases between. The CDR3 is 13 amino acids. Unstimulated PBMCs were sorted into CD3+CD4+ and CD3+CD8+ populations. This table comes from immunoSEQ multiplex PCR, and its TCRdb copy is limited to in-frame clones, with some not included. The sample has under 90,000 clones, 80% seen once. The rearrangement uses TRBV7-9 and TRBJ2-3; the D is unclear. The TCR originated in a human donor who received a liver transplant. This material consisted of CD4+ T cells from blood, taken before liver transplant. CDR3 protein: CASSLAPRDTQYF. CDR3 bases: TGTGCCAGCAGCTTAGCCCCTCGAGATACGCAGTATTTT.